The 10 T cell receptor beta chains listed next were all sequenced from one sample in a study of blood T cells in healthy people across ages. A sample-barcoded 5' primer and a J-beta primer mix were used in a second PCR of roughly 7 to 12 cycles. Using its own MiXCR run on the 5' RACE reads, TCRdb lists one record per CDR3 protein. The data show about 280,000 distinct CDR3 sequences, 27% seen once. The sample was blood. Every receptor here comes from a woman aged 70-85 years in good health.

This clonotype has just a few counts. This chain links TRBV6-8 with TRBJ2-5; 7 nucleotides match TRBD2. The assigned J gene may be wrong: the sequence end matches TRBJ2-1 better. Germline loops: CDR1 MNHGY, CDR2 SAAAGT. The CDR3 is made up of 14 amino acids. The CDR3: CASRGQREWLEQFF. The CDR3 bases are TGTGCCAGCAGGGGCCAGCGGGAATGGTTGGAGCAGTTCTTC.

The rearrangement links TRBV7-2 to TRBJ2-4, with TRBD2 matching 14 bases. Germline CDR1 and CDR2: SGHTA and FQGNSA. The CDR3 totals 20 residues. J gave up 0 bases and V 3 bases, and 10 bases lay outside the gene matches. CDR3 sequence: CASSFGLAGGNSLAKNIQYF. CDR3 coding DNA: TGTGCCAGCAGCTTTGGACTAGCGGGGGGTAATTCACTAGCCAAAAACATTCAGTACTTC.

This rearrangement joins TRBV9 to TRBJ2-7; possible D gene TRBD1, 5 bases. The V end lost 9 bases, the J end lost 3 bases, and 13 bases lay between the germline ends. Looked up from germline, CDR1 is SGDLS and CDR2 is YYNGEE. The CDR3 runs 12 residues. The CDR3 is CATVNQGYEQYF. The CDR3 DNA reads TGTGCCACCGTAAACCAGGGCTACGAGCAGTACTTC.

About this clonotype itself: The junction and the germline gene differ at one end; a read error may be behind it. The genes are TRBV28 and TRBJ2-5; TRBD2 matches 16 bases. Germline CDR1 MDHEN, CDR2 SYDVKM. The CDR3 runs 16 residues. The CDR3 DNA reads TGTGCCAGCAGTACCTGGACAGGGACTAGCGGGAGGGGTCGGTTCTTC. Its protein is CASSTWTGTSGRGRFF.

The V call is TRBV2, the J call TRBJ2-7, with D possibly being TRBD1 (6 bases). Germline assignment: CDR1 SNHLY and CDR2 FYNNEI. CDR3 length equals 17 residues. Trimming removed 8 bases from V and 3 bases from J, with 26 bases in between. The CDR3 bases are TGTGCCAGCTCTAGGGACACTGGGGAGCAAATCGACTACGAGCAGTACTTC. Encoded protein: CASSRDTGEQIDYEQYF. Looking up the rest from reference TRBV2 and TRBJ2-7 gives the full variable domain: EPEVTQTPSHQVTQMGQEVILRCVPISNHLYFYWYRQILGQKVEFLVSFYNNEISEKSEIFDDQFSVERPDGSNFTLKIRSTKLEDSAMYFCASSRDTGEQIDYEQYFGPGTRLTVT.

This clonotype was recorded at least ten times. The J gene is TRBJ2-3, the V gene TRBV20-1, with 11 bases identical to TRBD2. Germline assignment: CDR1 DFQATT and CDR2 SNEGSKA (reference sequence). Trimming cost V 3 bases and J 6 bases; bases outside gene matches: 11. This CDR3 contains 16 residues. The CDR3, as DNA: TGCAGTGCTAGCCCTCCATTAGCGGGAGGGATCGATACGCAGTATTTT. Translating it yields CSASPPLAGGIDTQYF.

The chain combines TRBV12-3 or TRBV12-4 with TRBJ1-2; D is unclear. V lost 8 bases to trimming and J lost 2 bases, with 15 bases between them. CDR3 size: 14 residues. Here the CDR3 reads CASCAEVGNYGYTF. The CDR3 DNA is TGTGCCAGCTGCGCCGAGGTCGGGAACTATGGCTACACCTTC.

This clonotype was seen only a few times. The J gene is TRBJ2-5, the V gene TRBV3-1; D perhaps matches TRBD1 (5 bases). Germline V CDR1 and CDR2: LGHDT, YNNKEL (reference sequence). V lost 1 base and J lost 5, with 17 bases in between. This CDR3 is built from 16 residues. The CDR3 region is CASSQVGESIAETQYF. CDR3 nucleotide sequence: TGTGCCAGCAGCCAAGTAGGGGAATCGATCGCGGAGACCCAGTACTTC.

This chain connects TRBV15 to TRBJ2-2; 13 positions agree with TRBD2. Germline lookup yields CDR1 LNHNV and CDR2 YYDKDF (reference sequence). The J segment lost 7 bases and the V segment lost 4 bases, leaving 6 bases of the junction unmatched. The CDR3 covers 16 residues. CDR3 bases: TGTGCCACCAGCAAAGGACTAGCGGGGGTTAGCGGGGAGCTGTTTTTT. It codes for CATSKGLAGVSGELFF.

V is TRBV14 and J is TRBJ2-1; the D is unclear. From germline, CDR1 is SGHDN and CDR2 FVKESK. This CDR3 comprises 15 residues. The germline V and J ends were trimmed by 0 bases and 7 bases, with 13 bases remaining between them. Here the CDR3 DNA reads TGTGCCAGCAGCCAAGATGGTACCTTCGGGAATGAGCAGTTCTTC. Protein product: CASSQDGTFGNEQFF.